This T cell receptor beta chain was captured by sequencing in a study of a mutant IDH1 vaccine in newly diagnosed glioma. This clone was recorded once. What it binds is not known. The protocol was immunoSEQ multiplex PCR, while the TCRdb copy is restricted to in-frame clones and leaves out a portion. The table includes 30,000 to 40,000 clones, roughly four fifths detected once. This sample's time point: week 23, last vaccination. In the vaccine, a single dose held 300 ug of the mutant IDH1 20-mer peptide, along with topical imiquimod. The CDR3 consists of 13 residues. The germline V and J ends were trimmed by 0 bases and 7 bases, with 10 bases remaining between them. CDR1 is SGHRS and CDR2 is YFSETQ in the germline V gene.

The source is a man aged 35 to 55 with glioma. The sample here was PBMCs, taken from a glioma patient whose treatment included an IDH1 peptide vaccine. The chain joins TRBV5-1 to TRBJ1-2; tentatively, D is TRBD1 (6 bases). CDR3 loop: CASSLAGGLGYTF. The CDR3 region has the DNA TGCGCCAGCAGCTTGGCCGGGGGGCTTGGCTACACCTTC.